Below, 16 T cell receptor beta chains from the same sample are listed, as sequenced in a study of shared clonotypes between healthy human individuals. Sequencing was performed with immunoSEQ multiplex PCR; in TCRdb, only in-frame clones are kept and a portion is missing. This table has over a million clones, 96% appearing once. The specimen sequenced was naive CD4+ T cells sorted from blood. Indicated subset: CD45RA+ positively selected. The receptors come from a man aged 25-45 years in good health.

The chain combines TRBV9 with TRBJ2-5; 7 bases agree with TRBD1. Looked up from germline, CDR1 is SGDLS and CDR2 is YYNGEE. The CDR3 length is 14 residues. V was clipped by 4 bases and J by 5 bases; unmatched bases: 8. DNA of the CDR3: TGTGCCAGCAGCCCCCGCGGACAGGAGGAGACCCAGTACTTC. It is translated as CASSPRGQEETQYF.

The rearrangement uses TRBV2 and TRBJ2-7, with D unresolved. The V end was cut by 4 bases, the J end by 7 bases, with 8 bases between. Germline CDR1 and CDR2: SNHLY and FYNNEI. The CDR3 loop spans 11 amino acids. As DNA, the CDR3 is TGTGCCAGCAGTGGGGATAGAGAGCAGTACTTC. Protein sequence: CASSGDREQYF.

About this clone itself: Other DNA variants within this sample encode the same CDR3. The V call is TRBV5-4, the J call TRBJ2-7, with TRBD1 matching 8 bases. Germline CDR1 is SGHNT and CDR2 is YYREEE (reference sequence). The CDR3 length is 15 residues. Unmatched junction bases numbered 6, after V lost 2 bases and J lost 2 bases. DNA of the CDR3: TGTGCCAGCAGCTTAGCCGGGACAGGTACCTACGAGCAGTACTTC. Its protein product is CASSLAGTGTYEQYF.

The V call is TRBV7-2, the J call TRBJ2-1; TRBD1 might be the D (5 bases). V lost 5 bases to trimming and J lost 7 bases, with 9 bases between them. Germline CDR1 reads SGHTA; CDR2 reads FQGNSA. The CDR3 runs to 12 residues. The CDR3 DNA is TGTGCCAGCAGCCTTAAGGGGAATGAGCAGTTCTTC. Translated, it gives CASSLKGNEQFF.

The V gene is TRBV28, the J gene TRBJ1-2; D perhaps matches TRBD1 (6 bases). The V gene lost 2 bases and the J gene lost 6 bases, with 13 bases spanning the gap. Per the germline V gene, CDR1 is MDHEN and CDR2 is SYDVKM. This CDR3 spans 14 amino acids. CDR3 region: CASSLPGGLNGYTF. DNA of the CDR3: TGTGCCAGCAGTTTACCCGGGGGCTTGAATGGCTACACCTTC.

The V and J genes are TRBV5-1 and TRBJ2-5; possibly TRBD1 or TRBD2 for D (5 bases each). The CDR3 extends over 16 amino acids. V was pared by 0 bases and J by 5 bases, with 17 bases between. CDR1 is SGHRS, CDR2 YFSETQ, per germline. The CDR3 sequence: CASSLAGPESGETQYF. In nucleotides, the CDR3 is TGCGCCAGCAGCTTGGCGGGACCCGAAAGTGGGGAGACCCAGTACTTC.

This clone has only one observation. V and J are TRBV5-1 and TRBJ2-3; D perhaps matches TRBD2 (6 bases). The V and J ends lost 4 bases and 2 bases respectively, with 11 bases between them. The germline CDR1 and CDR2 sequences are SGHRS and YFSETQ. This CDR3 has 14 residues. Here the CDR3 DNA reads TGCGCCAGCAGCCAGGACTATTCCACAGATACGCAGTATTTT. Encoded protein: CASSQDYSTDTQYF.

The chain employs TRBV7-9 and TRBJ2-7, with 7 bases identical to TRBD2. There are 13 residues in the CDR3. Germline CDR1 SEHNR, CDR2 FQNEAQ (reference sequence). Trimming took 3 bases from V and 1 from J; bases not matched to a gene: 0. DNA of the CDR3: TGTGCCAGCAGCTTTAGCGGGTCCTACGAGCAGTACTTC. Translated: CASSFSGSYEQYF.

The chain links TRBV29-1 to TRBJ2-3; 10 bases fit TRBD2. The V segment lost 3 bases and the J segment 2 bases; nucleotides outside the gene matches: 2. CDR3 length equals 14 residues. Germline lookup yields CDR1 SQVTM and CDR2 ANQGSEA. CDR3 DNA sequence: TGCAGCGTTGAGAGCGGGAGGGTCACAGATACGCAGTATTTT. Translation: CSVESGRVTDTQYF.

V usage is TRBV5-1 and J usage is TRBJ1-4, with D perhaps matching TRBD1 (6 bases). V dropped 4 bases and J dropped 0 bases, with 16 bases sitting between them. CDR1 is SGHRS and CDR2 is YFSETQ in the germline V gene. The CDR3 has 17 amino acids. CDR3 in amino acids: CASSPGTTIATNEKLFF. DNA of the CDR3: TGCGCCAGCAGCCCCGGGACAACGATTGCAACTAATGAAAAACTGTTTTTT.

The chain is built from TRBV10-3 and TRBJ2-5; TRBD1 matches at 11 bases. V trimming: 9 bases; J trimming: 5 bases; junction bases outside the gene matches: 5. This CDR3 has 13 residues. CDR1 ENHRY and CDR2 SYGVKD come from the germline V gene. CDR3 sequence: CAIWTGGLETQYF. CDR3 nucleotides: TGTGCCATTTGGACAGGGGGCTTGGAGACCCAGTACTTC.

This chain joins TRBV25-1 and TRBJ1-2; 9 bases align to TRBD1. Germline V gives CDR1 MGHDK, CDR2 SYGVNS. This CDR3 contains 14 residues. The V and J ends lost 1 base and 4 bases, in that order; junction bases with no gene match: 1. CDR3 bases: TGTGCCAGCAGTGAATTGGGACAGGGCTATGGCTACACCTTC. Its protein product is CASSELGQGYGYTF.

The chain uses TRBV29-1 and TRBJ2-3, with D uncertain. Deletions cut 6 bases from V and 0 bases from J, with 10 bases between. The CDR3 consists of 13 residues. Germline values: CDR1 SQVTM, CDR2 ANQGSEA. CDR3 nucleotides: TGCAGCGTCGTTGGATCTAGCACAGATACGCAGTATTTT. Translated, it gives CSVVGSSTDTQYF.

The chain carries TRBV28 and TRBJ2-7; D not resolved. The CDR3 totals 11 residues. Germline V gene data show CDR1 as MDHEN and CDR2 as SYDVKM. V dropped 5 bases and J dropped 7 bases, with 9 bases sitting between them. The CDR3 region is CASSDVWEQYF. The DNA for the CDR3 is TGTGCCAGCAGTGATGTCTGGGAGCAGTACTTC.

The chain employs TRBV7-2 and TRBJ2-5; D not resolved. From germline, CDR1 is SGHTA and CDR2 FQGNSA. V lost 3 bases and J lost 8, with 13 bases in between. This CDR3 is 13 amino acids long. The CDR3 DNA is TGTGCCAGCAGCTTCCAGCCCTCGGGTACCCAGTACTTC. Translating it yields CASSFQPSGTQYF.

The CDR3 DNA reads as TGTGCCAGCAGCTTCGGGGGCTCGGGGCAAGAGACCCAGTACTTC. The encoded protein is CASSFGGSGQETQYF. V gene TRBV7-2 combines with J gene TRBJ2-5, with D perhaps TRBD1 or TRBD2 (6 bases each). There are 15 residues in the CDR3. From germline, CDR1 is SGHTA and CDR2 FQGNSA. V dropped 3 bases and J dropped 2 bases, with 13 bases sitting between them.